This T cell receptor beta chain was identified during a study of OX40 agonist ivuxolimab in advanced cancers. Study-level background: Patients were infused with ivuxolimab every 2 weeks at 0.01 to 10 mg/kg.

Study-wide findings and caveats: Clonal expansion in partial responders at 0.1-3.0 mg/kg ranked among the lowest. Relative to CD4+ cells, CD8+ T cells on average had more expanded clones.

This CDR3 has 14 amino acids. V gave up 2 bases and J gave up 2 bases, with 9 bases separating them. Germline V gives CDR1 SGHNT, CDR2 YENEEA. The method was immunoSEQ multiplex PCR; TCRdb's version includes in-frame clones alone and lacks a portion of them. The sample has tens of thousands of clones, roughly 80% seen once. Baseline, cycle 4 day 1, and cycle 7 day 1 were the blood sampling points. Remarks on this clone: Its antigen is unknown.

This chain uses TRBV11-3 with TRBJ1-2, with D uncertain. This material consisted of CD4+ or CD8+ T cells sorted from blood, taken in a trial of the OX40 agonist ivuxolimab. This sequence originates from an adult with an advanced solid tumor such as melanoma, head and neck, liver or kidney cancer. This chain's CDR3 is CASSLSYQNYGYTF. CDR3 nucleotide sequence: TGTGCCAGCAGCTTATCGTATCAAAACTATGGCTACACCTTC.